This T cell receptor (beta chain) was sequenced for a study of blood T cell repertoires in COVID-19. As for the study in general: Spain, Italy and the United States supplied samples that represented acute and convalescent COVID-19.

This CDR3 has 15 amino acids. Deletions cut 3 bases from V and 6 bases from J, with 18 bases between. Germline V gene data show CDR1 as SGHRS and CDR2 as YFSETQ. Per the study methods: It was from reference gene primer amplification that nucleated cell counts were estimated. The table came from immunoSEQ multiplex PCR; TCRdb's copy has only in-frame clones and leaves some out. V and J calls plus clone size are reproduced from that table; the DNA served to infer D and trimming. Here the sample spans 270,000 or so clones, about 87% being singletons. The rearrangement joins TRBV5-1 to TRBJ1-2, with D hard to call. The sequenced sample was peripheral blood. The TCR comes from a human donor in a cohort sampled during active COVID-19. CDR3 sequence (DNA): TGCGCCAGCAGCTCCGGAGCTTTCTTAACTAATGGCTACACCTTC. This codes for CASSSGAFLTNGYTF.